Sequencing of this T cell receptor (beta chain) was carried out in a study of blood T cell repertoires in COVID-19. Germline CDR1 is SGHTA and CDR2 is FQGNSA. CDR3 length: 13 amino acids. After removal of 7 bases from V and 9 bases from J, the junction contained 11 bases not matched to a gene. TCRdb's copy holds only in-frame clones and misses some; the assay was immunoSEQ multiplex PCR. In the table there are approximately 250,000 clones, over 75% of which are singletons. The receptor was isolated from a woman in her 70s with COVID-19, enrolled during active disease. The sample was peripheral blood. The chain employs TRBV7-2 and TRBJ2-7, with 8 nucleotides matching TRBD2. The CDR3 sequence: CASTAFGRARQYF. CDR3 nucleotide sequence: TGTGCCAGCACCGCCTTCGGGAGGGCCCGGCAGTACTTC.